Below, 17 T cell receptor beta chains from the same sample are listed, as sequenced in a study of technical replicates of blood from a handful of donors. TCRdb keeps only in-frame clones here, not all; method: immunoSEQ multiplex PCR. The table records 85,000 to 100,000 clones, 85% to 95% of them present only once. The sequenced sample consisted of T cells isolated from PBMCs. All receptors derive from a human donor in good health.

The J gene is TRBJ2-3, the V gene TRBV7-9; 9 bases match TRBD2. Germline loops: CDR1 SEHNR, CDR2 FQNEAQ (reference sequence). J was trimmed by 5 bases and V by 5 bases; bases with no gene match: 5. The CDR3 is 14 amino acids. The CDR3 bases are TGTGCCAGCAGCGCGGGCGGGAGGGGAGATACGCAGTATTTT. This codes for CASSAGGRGDTQYF. Full variable domain (outside the CDR3, taken from reference TRBV7-9 and TRBJ2-3): DTGVSQNPRHKITKRGQNVTFRCDPISEHNRLYWYRQTLGQGPEFLTYFQNEAQLEKSRLLSDRFSAERPKGSFSTLEIQRTEQGDSAMYLCASSAGGRGDTQYFGPGTRLTVL.

The rearrangement joins TRBV6-5 to TRBJ2-4; 7 bases fit TRBD2. The CDR3 length is 14 residues. Trimming removed 4 bases from V and 2 bases from J; junction bases left unmatched: 2. Germline CDR1 is MNHEY and CDR2 is SVGAGI. CDR3: CASSWGGTKNIQYF. The CDR3 nucleotides read TGTGCCAGCAGTTGGGGGGGGACCAAAAACATTCAGTACTTC.

The chain links TRBV11-2 to TRBJ1-2, with TRBD1 matching 8 bases. J gave up 4 bases and V 4 bases, and 5 bases lay outside the gene matches. The CDR3 has 14 amino acids. The germline V gene encodes CDR1 SGHAT and CDR2 FQNNGV. CDR3 DNA: TGTGCCAGCAGCTCGCAGGGGGCGGCCTATGGCTACACCTTC. Protein: CASSSQGAAYGYTF. The full variable domain, its missing parts supplied by reference TRBV11-2 and TRBJ1-2, is EAGVAQSPRYKIIEKRQSVAFWCNPISGHATLYWYQQILGQGPKLLIQFQNNGVVDDSQLPKDRFSAERLKGVDSTLKIQPAKLEDSAVYLCASSSQGAAYGYTFGSGTRLTVV.

The chain links TRBV28 to TRBJ2-7, with TRBD2 as a possible D gene (7 bases). The V end was cut by 6 bases, the J end by 1 base, with 16 bases between. This CDR3 region has 15 residues. Germline V gene lookup returns CDR1 MDHEN and CDR2 SYDVKM. The CDR3 nucleotides read TGTGCCAGCAGGTTGGGGGGGCGCTTTTCCTACGAGCAGTACTTC. Its protein is CASRLGGRFSYEQYF.

Comments on this clone: A read error may produce the germline difference seen at one junction end. The rearrangement links TRBV7-9 to TRBJ1-1; no clear D. The CDR3 has 12 amino acids. The germline gives CDR1 SEHNR, CDR2 FQNEAQ (reference sequence). CDR3 sequence: CANSPINTEAFF. The DNA for the CDR3 is TGTGCCAACAGCCCCATCAACACTGAAGCTTTCTTT.

The chain uses TRBV27 and TRBJ2-3, with D unresolved. Per the germline V gene, CDR1 is MNHEY and CDR2 is SMNVEV (reference sequence). This CDR3 region has 15 residues. V dropped 6 bases and J dropped 7 bases, with 20 bases sitting between them. In nucleotides, the CDR3 is TGTGCCAGCAGGATACAGTCCCTCGGTCCCCATACGCAGTATTTT. It specifies CASRIQSLGPHTQYF.

This clone was seen a single time. The chain employs TRBV9 and TRBJ1-4; 7 bases line up with TRBD1. The germline gives CDR1 SGDLS, CDR2 YYNGEE. This CDR3 is 14 amino acids long. Losses at the gene ends were 4 bases for V and 6 bases for J; bases not matched to a gene: 6. The CDR3 DNA reads as TGTGCCAGCAGCATCGGGACAGCCGATGAAAAACTGTTTTTT. The encoded protein is CASSIGTADEKLFF. The full variable domain, completed using reference TRBV9 and TRBJ1-4, is DSGVTQTPKHLITATGQRVTLRCSPRSGDLSVYWYQQSLDQGLQFLIQYYNGEERAKGNILERFSAQQFPDLHSELNLSSLELGDSALYFCASSIGTADEKLFFGSGTQLSVL.

The rearrangement joins TRBV13 to TRBJ2-1; TRBD2 agrees at 8 bases. The CDR3 sequence is 15 residues long. The trim removed 10 bases at V and 3 bases at J, leaving 11 bases unmatched. Per the germline V gene, CDR1 is PRHDT and CDR2 is FYEKMQ (reference sequence). The CDR3, as DNA: TGTGCCACCCGAGTACGGGGGGGCATCTACAATGAGCAGTTCTTC. Protein product: CATRVRGGIYNEQFF.

The chain couples TRBV4-1 to TRBJ1-2, with a tentative D call TRBD1 (5 bases). The V and J ends lost 1 base and 4 bases respectively, with 10 bases between them. The CDR3 totals 14 residues. Germline assignment: CDR1 MGHRA and CDR2 YSYEKL. CDR3 in amino acids: CASSQGGGTYGYTF. The CDR3 nucleotides read TGCGCCAGCAGCCAAGGTGGGGGGACCTATGGCTACACCTTC.

The rearrangement joins TRBV5-1 to TRBJ2-1; weak D call: TRBD1 (6 bases). This CDR3 contains 15 residues. The germline V and J ends were trimmed by 1 base and 3 bases, with 11 bases remaining between them. The germline gives CDR1 SGHRS, CDR2 YFSETQ. The CDR3 nucleotides read TGCGCCAGCAGCTTGATGGGGGACAACTACAATGAGCAGTTCTTC. It specifies CASSLMGDNYNEQFF.

The chain combines TRBV11-2 with TRBJ2-7; possibly TRBD1 for D (6 bases). The V end lost 5 bases, the J end lost 4 bases, and 9 bases lay between the germline ends. The germline CDR1 and CDR2 sequences are SGHAT and FQNNGV. The length of the CDR3 is 12 residues. The CDR3 here is CASSAQGYEQYF. The CDR3 nucleotides are TGTGCCAGCAGCGCACAGGGATACGAGCAGTACTTC.

The chain recombines TRBV6-4 with TRBJ1-5; 9 nucleotides line up with TRBD1. The CDR3 has 12 residues. Germline CDR1 is MRHNA and CDR2 is SNTAGT. Unmatched junction bases numbered 5, after V lost 9 bases and J lost 8 bases. The CDR3 loop is CARDRGSEPQHF. CDR3 nucleotides: TGTGCCAGAGACAGGGGGTCTGAGCCCCAGCATTTT.

This chain connects TRBV6-1 to TRBJ1-6, with D perhaps TRBD1 (5 bases). The germline gives CDR1 MNHNS, CDR2 SASEGT. The germline V and J ends were trimmed by 2 bases and 2 bases, with 10 bases remaining between them. The CDR3 sequence is 16 residues long. The CDR3 DNA is TGTGCCAGCAGTGAAAAAGGGGAAGCCTATAATTCACCCCTCCACTTT. Amino acids: CASSEKGEAYNSPLHF.

This clone has only one observation. The gene calls are TRBV11-2 and TRBJ1-1, with 8 bases that match TRBD1. The CDR3 totals 15 residues. J was trimmed by 5 bases and V by 5 bases; bases with no gene match: 10. Looked up from germline, CDR1 is SGHAT and CDR2 is FQNNGV. CDR3 in DNA: TGTGCCAGCAGCCCCAGACAGGGGTGGAGGACTGAAGCTTTCTTT. Its translation: CASSPRQGWRTEAFF.

V and J are TRBV18 and TRBJ2-5; 7 nucleotides line up with TRBD1. In germline, CDR1 is KGHSH, CDR2 LQKENI. The CDR3 spans 16 residues. V lost 0 bases, J lost 2 bases, and 6 bases stayed unmatched. CDR3 in DNA: TGTGCCAGCTCACCACCAGGGACAGCAAATCAAGAGACCCAGTACTTC. This sequence encodes CASSPPGTANQETQYF. The whole variable domain, remainder taken from reference TRBV18 and TRBJ2-5, is NAGVMQNPRHLVRRRGQEARLRCSPMKGHSHVYWYRQLPEEGLKFMVYLQKENIIDESGMPKERFSAEFPKEGPSILRIQQVVRGDSAAYFCASSPPGTANQETQYFGPGTRLLVL.

The chain is built from TRBV5-6 and TRBJ1-1, with 7 bases lining up with TRBD1. The CDR3 spans 16 residues. V lost 1 base to trimming and J lost 0 bases; unmatched junction nucleotides: 6. Germline V CDR1 and CDR2: SGHDT, YYEEEE. Written as DNA, the CDR3 is TGTGCCAGCAGCTTGAAAGGGGGCTCCATGAACACTGAAGCTTTCTTT. It translates to CASSLKGGSMNTEAFF.

V is TRBV7-9 and J is TRBJ2-2, with 13 positions matching TRBD2. Germline lookup yields CDR1 SEHNR and CDR2 FQNEAQ (reference sequence). The CDR3 is 18 amino acids. V was pared by 8 bases and J by 2 bases, with 11 bases of the junction left unmatched. CDR3 region: CASHQGLAGVVNTGELFF. The CDR3 region has the DNA TGTGCCAGCCACCAAGGACTAGCGGGAGTTGTAAACACCGGGGAGCTGTTTTTT.